Below, 9 T cell receptor beta chains from the same sample are listed, as sequenced in a study of T cells of healthy individuals. MiXCR, run by TCRdb on the 5' RACE reads, gives a single entry per CDR3 protein. Here the sample spans 60,000 to 80,000 distinct CDR3 sequences, 16% being singletons. The receptors come from a human donor in good health.

Note on this clonotype: A read error is possible here, since a much larger clone lies one base away. The chain links TRBV10-1 to TRBJ1-2, with D unresolved. CDR1 and CDR2 from the germline V gene are WNHNN and SYGVQD (reference sequence). V was trimmed by 0 bases and J by 5 bases, leaving 7 bases between them. The CDR3 extends over 13 amino acids. The chain's CDR3 is CASSESEWYGYTF. Written as DNA, the CDR3 is TGCGCCAGCAGTGAGTCAGAGTGGTATGGCTACACCTTC.

In this sample, this clonotype turned up many times. The rearrangement uses TRBV12-3 or TRBV12-4 and TRBJ1-2; 9 bases align to TRBD1. V shed 3 bases and J 3 bases; nucleotides not matched to a gene: 11. CDR3 length: 17 amino acids. The CDR3 reads CASSFSGQGRGDYGYTF. CDR3 nucleotides: TGTGCCAGCAGTTTTTCGGGACAGGGCCGAGGAGACTATGGCTACACCTTC.

The chain combines TRBV27 with TRBJ1-1; 7 bases are a match to TRBD1. Germline assignment: CDR1 MNHEY and CDR2 SMNVEV (reference sequence). Trimming cost V 8 bases and J 11 bases; bases outside gene matches: 20. The length of the CDR3 is 15 residues. CDR3 bases: TGTGCCAGCCACGCGTCTGGTAGGACAGGTCGGAAGGCTTTCTTT. Amino acid sequence: CASHASGRTGRKAFF.

This clonotype appeared many times. The CDR3: CSATGLAGTRTGELFF. CDR3 nucleotide sequence: TGCAGTGCTACCGGACTAGCGGGGACGAGGACCGGGGAGCTGTTTTTT. The chain uses TRBV20-1 and TRBJ2-2, with 12 bases lining up with TRBD2. The CDR3 totals 16 residues. V dropped 4 bases and J dropped 5; count of bases not matched to a gene: 8. The germline V gene encodes CDR1 DFQATT and CDR2 SNEGSKA (reference sequence).

There are many counts of this clonotype. The chain carries TRBV11-3 and TRBJ1-6; TRBD1 agrees at 7 bases. The CDR3 totals 20 residues. The germline CDR1 and CDR2 sequences are SGHNT and YENEEA. Trimming at V came to 4 bases and at J to 10 bases, leaving 25 bases not matched to a gene. The CDR3 is CASSSPRIVRTGELWSPLHF. Here the CDR3 DNA reads TGTGCCAGCAGCTCGCCTAGGATCGTAAGAACAGGGGAACTTTGGTCACCCCTCCACTTT.

This clonotype was counted only a few times. This chain connects TRBV4-3 to TRBJ2-1; either TRBD1 or TRBD2 may supply D (5 bases each). The CDR3 is made up of 14 amino acids. Germline V gene sequence: CDR1 LGHNA, CDR2 YSLEER. V lost 7 bases to trimming and J lost 9 bases, with 19 bases between them. The CDR3 sequence: CASTPGREGSEQFF. Here the CDR3 DNA reads TGCGCCAGCACCCCGGGACGCGAAGGGAGTGAGCAGTTCTTC.

The V and J genes are TRBV28 and TRBJ2-3; perhaps D is TRBD1 or TRBD2 (6 bases each). CDR1 is MDHEN, CDR2 SYDVKM, per germline. The CDR3 is 12 residues long. V lost 6 bases, J lost 5 bases, and 9 bases lay in between. This chain's CDR3 is CASRQGGDTQYF. In DNA, the CDR3 is TGTGCCAGCAGACAGGGAGGAGATACGCAGTATTTT.

The gene calls are TRBV12-3 or TRBV12-4 and TRBJ2-7; no reliable D call. V lost 6 bases and J 0 bases, leaving 9 bases between the germline ends. This CDR3 has 13 residues. The CDR3 coding sequence is TGTGCCAGCAGGTCTCGGAGCTCCTACGAGCAGTACTTC. Amino acid sequence: CASRSRSSYEQYF.

This clonotype was counted a few times. The J gene is TRBJ1-1, the V gene TRBV18; weak D call: TRBD1 (6 bases). Trimming shortened V by 6 bases and J by 5 bases, and 19 bases separated the two germline ends. This CDR3 is built from 15 residues. Germline CDR1 reads KGHSH; CDR2 reads LQKENI. The CDR3 spells CASSLGGQKGTEAFF. Here the CDR3 DNA reads TGTGCCAGCTCTCTCGGGGGGCAGAAAGGGACTGAAGCTTTCTTT.